Listed below are T cell receptor beta chains from one sample, sequenced in a study of cytomegalovirus exposure and HLA in healthy donors. Using immunoSEQ multiplex PCR, the repertoire was profiled, and TCRdb retains in-frame clones only, with some absent. The table has over 100,000 clones, 78% seen once. The specimen sequenced was PBMCs. The source of these receptors is a female donor in good health and CMV-seronegative. Both conserved end residues are part of each CDR3. A D gene is named only where the DNA matches it firmly. Size tells how often a clone was seen (once, few, many) or the class of an expanded clone, and some rows leave it out.

D,J,size,V,CDR3,DNA
.,TRBJ1-1,.,TRBV28,CASNARTEAFF,TGTGCCAGCAATGCGAGGACTGAAGCTTTCTTT
.,TRBJ1-5,.,TRBV5-1,CASSLVGDQPQHF,TGCGCCAGCAGCTTGGTAGGGGATCAGCCCCAGCATTTT
.,TRBJ1-4,few,TRBV4-3,CASSQDSREKLFF,TGCGCCAGCAGCCAAGATTCCCGTGAAAAACTGTTTTTT
TRBD1,TRBJ1-2,.,TRBV7-9,CASSLEEGASYGYTF,TGTGCCAGCAGCTTAGAGGAGGGGGCTAGCTATGGCTACACCTTC
.,TRBJ1-1,few,TRBV7-2,CASSSRGTEAFF,TGTGCCAGCAGCTCGAGAGGCACTGAAGCTTTCTTT
.,TRBJ1-3,.,TRBV7-9,CGAAEGSDTIYF,TGTGGGGCGGCGGAGGGCAGCGACACCATATATTTT
.,TRBJ2-1,.,TRBV5-1,CASSYSGNEQFF,TGCGCCAGCAGCTATTCCGGGAATGAGCAGTTCTTC
.,TRBJ1-4,.,TRBV30,CAWMRAGDEKLFF,TGTGCCTGGATGAGGGCAGGAGACGAAAAACTGTTTTTT
.,TRBJ2-1,.,TRBV6-1,CASSDGGSNYNEQFF,TGTGCCAGCAGTGATGGTGGGAGCAACTACAATGAGCAGTTCTTC
.,TRBJ2-2,few,TRBV28,CASRLERTNTGELFF,TGTGCCAGCAGACTAGAGAGGACGAACACCGGGGAGCTGTTTTTT
.,TRBJ2-7,.,TRBV28,CASRQTGEGEQYF,TGTGCCAGCAGACAGACAGGGGAGGGCGAGCAGTACTTC
TRBD2,TRBJ2-2,.,TRBV4-2,CASSQQREWELFF,TGTGCCAGCAGCCAACAGCGGGAGTGGGAGCTGTTTTTT
TRBD1,TRBJ1-2,few,TRBV7-9,CASSLGGTGSNYGYTF,TGTGCCAGCAGCTTAGGGGGGACAGGGAGTAACTATGGCTACACCTTC
TRBD2,TRBJ2-7,once,TRBV7-8,CASSSRLASEQYF,TGTGCCAGCAGCTCCAGACTAGCTTCCGAGCAGTACTTC
.,TRBJ1-1,.,TRBV4-2,CASSQAGMNTEAFF,TGTGCCAGCAGCCAAGCCGGGATGAACACTGAAGCTTTCTTT
TRBD1,TRBJ2-1,.,TRBV5-4,CASSRVDRGGEQFF,TGTGCCAGCAGTCGGGTCGACAGGGGAGGTGAGCAGTTCTTC